These 28 T cell receptor beta chains were all obtained from the same sample, sequenced in a study of T cells in Graves' hyperthyroidism and ophthalmopathy. Amplification of TCR beta CDR3 regions used RNA as the template. First-round RT-PCR of the TCR CDR3 relied on the HTBI primer set. A single record per CDR3 protein comes from TCRdb applying MiXCR to the multiplex PCR reads. The sample shows around 280,000 distinct CDR3 sequences, roughly 13% of them seen only once. Material: blood. The receptors were gathered from a woman younger than 45 with Graves' hyperthyroidism that later progressed to Graves' ophthalmopathy.

At least ten counts were recorded for this clonotype. This chain uses TRBV30 with TRBJ2-7; D not resolved. The V and J ends lost 4 bases and 1 base respectively, with 5 bases between them. From germline, CDR1 is GTSNPN and CDR2 SVGIG (reference sequence). The CDR3 covers 11 residues. CDR3 loop: CAWTDSYEQYF. CDR3 DNA: TGTGCCTGGACGGATTCCTACGAGCAGTACTTC.

This clonotype was seen ten or more times. The rearrangement uses TRBV18 and TRBJ1-5; a possible D gene is TRBD1 (6 bases). V was shortened by 5 bases and J by 5 bases, with 10 bases between the two germline ends. The germline V gene has CDR1 KGHSH and CDR2 LQKENI. The CDR3 is 13 residues long. CDR3 protein: CASSTTGYQPQHF. The DNA of the CDR3 is TGTGCCAGCTCAACGACAGGATATCAGCCCCAGCATTTT.

This clonotype was observed many times. V gene TRBV20-1 combines with J gene TRBJ2-7; D is unclear. V was trimmed by 5 bases and J by 5 bases, leaving 16 bases between them. Germline CDR1 is DFQATT and CDR2 is SNEGSKA (reference sequence). CDR3 length equals 13 residues. CDR3 DNA: TGCAGTGCTCCTCGCCTTTCTGGCCACGAGCAGTACTTC. As protein: CSAPRLSGHEQYF.

The chain carries TRBV7-3 and TRBJ2-1; D perhaps matches TRBD2 (5 bases). The germline V gene has CDR1 SGHTA and CDR2 FQGTGA. The CDR3 runs 15 residues. The ends were cut back, 2 bases at V and 6 bases at J, with 14 bases in the middle. Here the CDR3 reads CASSLGLSTGNEQFF. The CDR3 nucleotides read TGTGCCAGCAGCTTAGGACTGTCTACTGGCAATGAGCAGTTCTTC.

There are many counts of this clonotype. V gene TRBV7-8 combines with J gene TRBJ1-1; D possibly corresponds to TRBD1 (5 bases). CDR3 length: 14 amino acids. Trimming removed 0 bases from V and 4 bases from J, with 9 bases in between. Germline V lookup: CDR1 SGHVS, CDR2 FQNEAQ. Here the CDR3 reads CASSLAPGGTEAFF. The CDR3 DNA sequence: TGTGCCAGCAGCTTAGCGCCGGGGGGCACTGAAGCTTTCTTT.

In this sample, this clonotype turned up many times. The chain has TRBV7-2 and TRBJ2-7; D perhaps matches TRBD2 (5 bases). Trimming removed 1 base from V and 3 bases from J, with 10 bases in between. Looked up from germline, CDR1 is SGHTA and CDR2 is FQGNSA. This CDR3 spans 14 amino acids. As DNA, the CDR3 is TGTGCCAGCAGCTTAGTGGTCGGGAACTACGAGCAGTACTTC. Protein product: CASSLVVGNYEQYF.

Regarding this clonotype: Compared with germline, one end of the junction differs, possibly owing to a read error. The chain is built from TRBV14 and TRBJ2-5; D not resolved. Germline CDR1 SGHDN, CDR2 FVKESK. The CDR3 length is 13 residues. CDR3 region: CASSQGRFEDWDF. Here the CDR3 DNA reads TGTGCCAGCAGCCAAGGCAGGTTTGAGGATTGGGACTTC.

This clonotype was picked up many times. The genes are TRBV12-3 or TRBV12-4 and TRBJ2-7, with 10 nucleotides matching TRBD1. The CDR3 runs to 15 residues. The V and J ends lost 6 bases and 2 bases, in that order; junction bases with no gene match: 7. For the CDR3, the DNA is TGTGCCAGCAGCGTCGGGACAGGGGCCGCCTACGAGCAGTACTTC. It specifies CASSVGTGAAYEQYF.

This clonotype was counted at least ten times. The CDR3 DNA sequence: TGTGCCAGCAGCGCTAGCGGGAATTGGGATACGCAGTATTTT. Translation: CASSASGNWDTQYF. V is TRBV7-3 and J is TRBJ2-3, with 9 bases identical to TRBD2. Germline CDR1 is SGHTA and CDR2 is FQGTGA. The ends lost 5 bases at V and 6 bases at J; junction bases unmatched: 6. The CDR3 has 14 amino acids.

This clonotype appeared a few times. This sequence joins TRBV7-9 and TRBJ2-1, with TRBD1 identical over 8 bases. The CDR3 length is 18 residues. The germline gives CDR1 SEHNR, CDR2 FQNEAQ (reference sequence). V gave up 9 bases and J gave up 4 bases; unmatched junction bases: 20. The CDR3 coding sequence is TGTGCCAGACCGGGACAGGCTGAATTGGAGGGGGCATACAATGAGCAGTTCTTC. Translation: CARPGQAELEGAYNEQFF. Full variable domain (rest looked up from reference TRBV7-9 and TRBJ2-1): DTGVSQNPRHKITKRGQNVTFRCDPISEHNRLYWYRQTLGQGPEFLTYFQNEAQLEKSRLLSDRFSAERPKGSFSTLEIQRTEQGDSAMYLCARPGQAELEGAYNEQFFGPGTRLTVL.

There are many counts of this clonotype. The V and J genes are TRBV20-1 and TRBJ2-7; 7 bases align to TRBD1. The CDR3 spans 14 residues. V shed 4 bases and J 0 bases; nucleotides not matched to a gene: 6. Germline V gene data show CDR1 as DFQATT and CDR2 as SNEGSKA (reference sequence). The CDR3 coding sequence is TGCAGTGCTACTGACAGGGCCAGCTCCTACGAGCAGTACTTC. Its translation: CSATDRASSYEQYF.

As concerns this clonotype: A clone one base away is much larger, so this may be a read error. CDR3 in amino acids: CASSFVGTVEQFF. The CDR3 nucleotides are TGTGCCAGCAGTTTCGTCGGGACGGTAGAGCAGTTCTTC. The chain recombines TRBV27 with TRBJ2-1; D is tentatively TRBD1 or TRBD2 (5 bases each). The CDR3 covers 13 residues. The germline V and J ends were trimmed by 3 bases and 10 bases, with 13 bases remaining between them. Germline V gives CDR1 MNHEY, CDR2 SMNVEV (reference sequence).

Only a few counts were recorded for this clonotype. Mismatch with germline at one junction end may stem from a read error. In DNA form, the CDR3 reads TGTGCCAGCAGTCTTCCAGGGTACAATCAGCCCCGGCATTTT. Amino acids: CASSLPGYNQPRHF. The rearrangement uses TRBV27 and TRBJ1-5, with a possible D match to TRBD1 (5 bases). Germline V gene lookup returns CDR1 MNHEY and CDR2 SMNVEV (reference sequence). There are 14 residues in the CDR3.

The CDR3 coding sequence is TGCAGTGCGGTACCGGGGAGGGGATCGGAGACCCAGTACTTC. This encodes CSAVPGRGSETQYF. The V and J genes are TRBV20-1 and TRBJ2-5, with TRBD2 matching 7 bases. Germline CDR1 reads DFQATT; CDR2 reads SNEGSKA (reference sequence). The CDR3 loop spans 14 amino acids. V shed 6 bases and J 5 bases; nucleotides not matched to a gene: 12.

This clonotype showed up many times. The chain links TRBV2 to TRBJ2-6, with unresolved D. The germline V and J ends were trimmed by 7 bases and 4 bases, with 14 bases remaining between them. The CDR3 covers 15 residues. Per germline, CDR1 SNHLY and CDR2 FYNNEI. The CDR3 DNA follows: TGTGCCAGCATCAAAGATGTGGCCGGGGCCAACGTCCTGACTTTC. Its protein product is CASIKDVAGANVLTF.

This clonotype was counted many times. The chain is built from TRBV6-1 and TRBJ2-7; D perhaps matches TRBD2 (5 bases). Germline-derived CDR1 and CDR2 are MNHNS and SASEGT. The V end lost 8 bases, the J end lost 6 bases, and 14 bases lay between the germline ends. The CDR3 runs to 12 residues. In nucleotides, the CDR3 is TGTGCCAGCTCCCCACGGGGTCTCGAGCAGTACTTC. Its protein is CASSPRGLEQYF.

This clonotype occurred many times. The rearrangement links TRBV6-5 to TRBJ2-1; the match to TRBD2 covers 12 bases. Germline assignment: CDR1 MNHEY and CDR2 SVGAGI. V shed 2 bases and J 4 bases; nucleotides not matched to a gene: 3. The CDR3 has 16 residues. The DNA for the CDR3 is TGTGCCAGCAGTTACATTGGGACTAGCGGGTACAATGAGCAGTTCTTC. Translation: CASSYIGTSGYNEQFF.

DNA for the CDR3: TGCAGCGTTGAAATGCTGAGCATGAACACTGAAGCTTTCTTT. It codes for CSVEMLSMNTEAFF. This rearrangement joins TRBV29-1 to TRBJ1-1; D gene unclear. Trimming took off 2 bases at V and 0 bases at J, with 10 bases between the two ends. This CDR3 is built from 14 residues. Germline V gene sequence: CDR1 SQVTM, CDR2 ANQGSEA.

For this clonotype: One base away lies a much larger clone, so this may be a sequencing read error. The J gene is TRBJ1-5, the V gene TRBV27; weak D call: TRBD1 (5 bases). V lost 5 bases to trimming and J lost 4 bases, with 9 bases between them. CDR1 and CDR2 from the germline V gene are MNHEY and SMNVEV (reference sequence). The CDR3 runs to 13 residues. This CDR3 reads CASSGGQNQPQHF. As DNA, the CDR3 is TGTGCCAGCAGTGGGGGTCAGAATCAGCCCCAGCATTTT.

This clonotype has ten or more counts. The gene calls are TRBV2 and TRBJ1-4; 9 nucleotides align to TRBD1. Germline CDR1 SNHLY, CDR2 FYNNEI. V lost 6 bases, J lost 8 bases, and 10 bases stayed unmatched. The CDR3 has 15 amino acids. As DNA, the CDR3 is TGTGCCAGCAGCCAGCCCGGGACAGGGTGGGAAAAACTGTTTTTT. Its translation is CASSQPGTGWEKLFF. Filled out from reference TRBV2 and TRBJ1-4, the complete variable domain reads EPEVTQTPSHQVTQMGQEVILRCVPISNHLYFYWYRQILGQKVEFLVSFYNNEISEKSEIFDDQFSVERPDGSNFTLKIRSTKLEDSAMYFCASSQPGTGWEKLFFGSGTQLSVL.

This chain's CDR3 is CASSQRLAGGVSLETQYF. In DNA form, the CDR3 reads TGCGCCAGCAGCCAAAGGCTAGCGGGAGGGGTTTCATTGGAGACCCAGTACTTC. The genes are TRBV4-1 and TRBJ2-5; 12 bases fit TRBD2. This CDR3 is 18 amino acids long. Trimming at V came to 2 bases and at J to 5 bases, leaving 12 bases not matched to a gene. Per germline, CDR1 MGHRA and CDR2 YSYEKL.

This clonotype was counted ten times or more. The chain links TRBV9 to TRBJ2-7; a possible D gene is TRBD1 (6 bases). Germline V lookup: CDR1 SGDLS, CDR2 YYNGEE. Trimming pared 2 bases from V and 0 bases from J, leaving 9 bases between. The CDR3 covers 14 residues. Here the CDR3 reads CASSVDRSSYEQYF. CDR3 bases: TGTGCCAGCAGCGTTGACAGGTCCTCCTACGAGCAGTACTTC.

The chain is built from TRBV19 and TRBJ1-2; TRBD1 matches at 9 bases. The V gene end was trimmed by 5 bases and the J gene end by 7 bases; junction bases not matched to a gene: 8. CDR1 LNHDA and CDR2 SQIVND come from the germline V gene (reference sequence). The CDR3 is made up of 14 amino acids. In DNA, the CDR3 is TGTGCCAGTAGTCGGACAGGGGCCCAGGGTGGCTACACCTTC. This encodes CASSRTGAQGGYTF.

This clonotype was detected only a few times. CDR3 in amino acids: CASSYHLKETQYF. The CDR3 bases are TGTGCCAGCAGTTACCATCTTAAAGAGACCCAGTACTTC. The J gene is TRBJ2-5, the V gene TRBV6-2 or TRBV6-3; D is unclear. Per the germline V gene, CDR1 is MNHEY and CDR2 is SVGEGT. V was pared by 2 bases and J by 3 bases, with 7 bases between. CDR3 size: 13 residues.

This clonotype was found many times. J is TRBJ1-2 and V is TRBV2; D is uncertain. Trimming pared 10 bases from V and 5 bases from J, leaving 11 bases between. The CDR3 covers 11 residues. CDR1 SNHLY and CDR2 FYNNEI come from the germline V gene. The CDR3 DNA is TGTGCCACCGATCGCGGATATGGCTACACCTTC. As protein: CATDRGYGYTF. The complete variable domain, with remaining parts taken from reference TRBV2 and TRBJ1-2, reads EPEVTQTPSHQVTQMGQEVILRCVPISNHLYFYWYRQILGQKVEFLVSFYNNEISEKSEIFDDQFSVERPDGSNFTLKIRSTKLEDSAMYFCATDRGYGYTFGSGTRLTVV.

Ten or more counts support this clonotype. This rearrangement joins TRBV19 to TRBJ1-2; D not certain. The CDR3 loop spans 14 amino acids. Germline CDR1 and CDR2: LNHDA and SQIVND (reference sequence). Trimming shortened V by 6 bases and J by 8 bases, and 19 bases separated the two germline ends. CDR3 sequence: CASSRAVLPDGYTF. CDR3 coding DNA: TGTGCCAGTAGCCGGGCAGTCCTCCCTGACGGCTACACCTTC.

This clonotype was counted many times. The chain links TRBV27 to TRBJ2-5, with TRBD2 identical over 12 bases. J was trimmed by 3 bases and V by 0 bases; bases with no gene match: 5. From germline, CDR1 is MNHEY and CDR2 SMNVEV (reference sequence). CDR3 size: 17 residues. The CDR3 DNA sequence: TGTGCCAGCAGTTTATCCGGACTAGCGGGATTCAAAGAGACCCAGTACTTC. The encoded protein is CASSLSGLAGFKETQYF.

This clonotype was counted ten times or more. V gene TRBV29-1 combines with J gene TRBJ2-7, with 7 positions matching TRBD1. The CDR3 loop spans 14 amino acids. Trimming cost V 6 bases and J 4 bases; bases outside gene matches: 12. From germline, CDR1 is SQVTM and CDR2 ANQGSEA. CDR3 in DNA: TGCAGCGTCGGCATACAGGGGATAGTTTACGAGCAGTACTTC. Translation gives CSVGIQGIVYEQYF.